The next 16 T cell receptor beta chains were all read from a single sample in a study of OX40 agonist ivuxolimab in advanced cancers. Some clones are missing from TCRdb's copy, which holds only in-frame ones; the method was immunoSEQ multiplex PCR. Here the sample spans 85,000 to 130,000 clones, 75% to 95% being singletons. Specimen: CD4+ or CD8+ T cells sorted from blood, collected in a trial of the OX40 agonist ivuxolimab. The receptor set was obtained from an adult with an advanced solid tumor such as melanoma, head and neck, liver or kidney cancer.

The chain couples TRBV6-6 to TRBJ2-7, with unresolved D. From germline, CDR1 is MNHNY and CDR2 SVGAGI (reference sequence). V lost 4 bases, J lost 2 bases, and 9 bases lay in between. This CDR3 comprises 13 residues. CDR3 nucleotide sequence: TGTGCCAGCAGTTCAGGAGTTACCTACGAGCAGTACTTC. Translation gives CASSSGVTYEQYF.

The rearrangement joins TRBV4-1 to TRBJ1-5; D possibly corresponds to TRBD1 (6 bases). V was shortened by 1 base and J by 2 bases, with 6 bases between the two germline ends. The CDR3 is 14 amino acids. Germline V gene sequence: CDR1 MGHRA, CDR2 YSYEKL. The CDR3 loop reads CASSQGQGNQPQHF. The CDR3 DNA sequence: TGCGCCAGCAGCCAAGGACAGGGCAATCAGCCCCAGCATTTT.

The CDR3 protein is CASSPTPPDREGTDTQYF. The DNA for the CDR3 is TGTGCCAGCAGCCCGACCCCTCCTGACAGGGAGGGCACAGATACGCAGTATTTT. V and J are TRBV7-9 and TRBJ2-3, with D possibly being TRBD1 (7 bases). Germline V gene data show CDR1 as SEHNR and CDR2 as FQNEAQ (reference sequence). The CDR3 spans 18 residues. Between the trimmed V and J ends, which lost 5 bases and 1 base, there was a span of 22 bases.

V usage is TRBV7-3 and J usage is TRBJ2-7; TRBD2 matches at 10 bases. The germline gives CDR1 SGHTA, CDR2 FQGTGA. The CDR3 has 18 residues. Trimming removed 2 bases from V and 3 bases from J; junction bases left unmatched: 13. CDR3 loop: CASSLAVGASGSLYEQYF. The DNA of the CDR3 is TGTGCCAGCAGCTTAGCTGTCGGGGCTAGCGGGAGTCTCTACGAGCAGTACTTC.

The chain has TRBV5-1 and TRBJ1-1; D gene uncertain. Germline loops: CDR1 SGHRS, CDR2 YFSETQ. CDR3 length: 13 residues. Deletions cut 0 bases from V and 8 bases from J, with 11 bases between. Here the CDR3 DNA reads TGCGCCAGCAGCTTGGTTGGTGGAAGCGAAGCTTTCTTT. As protein: CASSLVGGSEAFF.

The chain carries TRBV28 and TRBJ2-4, with D unresolved. Germline loops: CDR1 MDHEN, CDR2 SYDVKM. The CDR3 extends over 14 amino acids. V shed 6 bases and J shed 5 bases, with 14 bases lying between them. Here the CDR3 reads CASRPQEPQNIQYF. Here the CDR3 DNA reads TGTGCCAGCAGACCCCAGGAACCCCAAAACATTCAGTACTTC.

The chain recombines TRBV9 with TRBJ2-5, with a weak D call TRBD1 (5 bases). The better agreement between TRBJ2-7 and the DNA end casts doubt on the J call. Germline assignment: CDR1 SGDLS and CDR2 YYNGEE. This CDR3 has 12 residues. The CDR3: CASSRTGYEQYF. CDR3 nucleotide sequence: TGTGCCAGCAGCCGTACAGGTTACGAGCAGTACTTC.

This clone has only a few counts. The chain joins TRBV27 to TRBJ1-4; D ambiguous. The germline V gene encodes CDR1 MNHEY and CDR2 SMNVEV (reference sequence). Trimming took off 4 bases at V and 3 bases at J, with 9 bases between the two ends. The CDR3 contains 14 residues. The CDR3 sequence: CASSSVVANEKLFF. The CDR3 nucleotides are TGTGCCAGCAGTTCGGTCGTGGCTAATGAAAAACTGTTTTTT. The entire variable domain, with the rest obtained from reference TRBV27 and TRBJ1-4, is as follows: EAQVTQNPRYLITVTGKKLTVTCSQNMNHEYMSWYRQDPGLGLRQIYYSMNVEVTDKGDVPEGYKVSRKEKRNFPLILESPSPNQTSLYFCASSSVVANEKLFFGSGTQLSVL.

The gene calls are TRBV18 and TRBJ2-7; 7 nucleotides match TRBD1. The germline V gene has CDR1 KGHSH and CDR2 LQKENI. Losses at the gene ends were 4 bases for V and 4 bases for J; bases not matched to a gene: 4. CDR3 length: 13 residues. The CDR3 sequence: CASSRNRGYEQYF. The CDR3 DNA is TGTGCCAGCTCACGAAACAGGGGATACGAGCAGTACTTC.

The chain joins TRBV4-2 to TRBJ1-1; 10 nucleotides align to TRBD1. This CDR3 is built from 16 residues. Germline V lookup: CDR1 LGHNA, CDR2 YNFKEQ. Germline trimming cut 1 base from V and 7 bases from J; bases unmatched to any gene: 9. The chain's CDR3 is CASSQARDRGFYEAFF. The CDR3, as DNA: TGTGCCAGCAGCCAAGCCCGGGACAGGGGTTTTTATGAAGCTTTCTTT.

This chain uses TRBV6-5 with TRBJ2-2; perhaps TRBD1 as D (5 bases). Deletions cut 2 bases from V and 2 bases from J, with 9 bases between. The CDR3 consists of 15 residues. Per germline, CDR1 MNHEY and CDR2 SVGAGI. Here the CDR3 reads CASSYKGYNTGELFF. In nucleotides, the CDR3 is TGTGCCAGCAGTTACAAGGGGTACAACACCGGGGAGCTGTTTTTT.

V gene TRBV7-3 combines with J gene TRBJ2-5, with 8 positions matching TRBD2. Near its end, the DNA agrees better with TRBJ2-7, so the J call may be wrong. Per the germline V gene, CDR1 is SGHTA and CDR2 is FQGTGA. The CDR3 runs 15 residues. In DNA, the CDR3 is TGTGCCAGCAGCTTATCCGGGACTAGGGGGGACGAGCAGTACTTC. Translation gives CASSLSGTRGDEQYF.

The CDR3 nucleotides are TGTGCCAGCAGTTACTCAGGCGGACTACGAACCTACGAGCAGTACTTC. Protein product: CASSYSGGLRTYEQYF. The chain has TRBV6-5 and TRBJ2-7, with D possibly matching TRBD2 (6 bases). This CDR3 is 16 amino acids long. The germline V gene has CDR1 MNHEY and CDR2 SVGAGI. The V and J ends lost 0 bases and 2 bases respectively, with 14 bases between them.

This chain joins TRBV6-1 and TRBJ1-5, with D possibly matching TRBD1 (5 bases). Germline values: CDR1 MNHNS, CDR2 SASEGT. The length of the CDR3 is 15 residues. Trimming took 1 base from V and 2 from J, leaving 9 bases between them. CDR3 amino acids: CASSEGGSGNQPQHF. DNA for the CDR3: TGTGCCAGCAGTGAAGGGGGCTCGGGCAATCAGCCCCAGCATTTT.

This chain connects TRBV18 to TRBJ2-7; 7 bases match TRBD1. Trimming took 3 bases from V and 2 from J; bases not matched to a gene: 10. The CDR3 is made up of 16 amino acids. Germline values: CDR1 KGHSH, CDR2 LQKENI. The CDR3 DNA follows: TGTGCCAGCTCACCCCCGGGCGCAGGGGGTGCCTACGAGCAGTACTTC. Translation: CASSPPGAGGAYEQYF.

The genes are TRBV4-2 and TRBJ1-4, with D hard to call. CDR3 size: 15 residues. Trimming cost V 0 bases and J 2 bases, with 7 bases left between them. CDR1 and CDR2 (germline): LGHNA, YNFKEQ. This CDR3 reads CASSQDKRTNEKLFF. CDR3 sequence (DNA): TGTGCCAGCAGCCAAGATAAGAGGACTAATGAAAAACTGTTTTTT.